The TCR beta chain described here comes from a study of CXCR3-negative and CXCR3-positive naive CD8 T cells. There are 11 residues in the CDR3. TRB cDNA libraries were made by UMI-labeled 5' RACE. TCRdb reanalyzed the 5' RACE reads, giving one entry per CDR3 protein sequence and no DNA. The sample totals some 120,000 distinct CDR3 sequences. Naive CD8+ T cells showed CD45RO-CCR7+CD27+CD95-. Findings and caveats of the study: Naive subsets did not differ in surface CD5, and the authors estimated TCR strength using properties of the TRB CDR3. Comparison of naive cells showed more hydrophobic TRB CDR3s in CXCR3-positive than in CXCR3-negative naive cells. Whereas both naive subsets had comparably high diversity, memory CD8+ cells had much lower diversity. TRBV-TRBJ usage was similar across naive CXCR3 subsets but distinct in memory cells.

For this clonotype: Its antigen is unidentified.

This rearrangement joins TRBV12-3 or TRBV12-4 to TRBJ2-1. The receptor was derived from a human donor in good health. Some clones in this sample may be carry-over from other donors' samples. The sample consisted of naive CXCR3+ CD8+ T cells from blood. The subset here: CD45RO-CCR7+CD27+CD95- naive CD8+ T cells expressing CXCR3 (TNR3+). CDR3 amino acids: CACSLVNEQFF.